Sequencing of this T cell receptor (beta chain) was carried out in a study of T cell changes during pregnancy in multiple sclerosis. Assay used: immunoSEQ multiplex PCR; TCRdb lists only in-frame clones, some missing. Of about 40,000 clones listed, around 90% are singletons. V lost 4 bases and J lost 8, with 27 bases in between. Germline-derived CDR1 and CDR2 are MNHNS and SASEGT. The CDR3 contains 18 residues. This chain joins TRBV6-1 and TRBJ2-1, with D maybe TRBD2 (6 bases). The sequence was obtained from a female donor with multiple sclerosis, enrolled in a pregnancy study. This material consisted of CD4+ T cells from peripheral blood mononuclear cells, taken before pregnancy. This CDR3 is CASSALRFATRRVDEQFF. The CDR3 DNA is TGTGCCAGCAGTGCACTTAGATTTGCGACGAGGAGGGTTGATGAGCAGTTCTTC.